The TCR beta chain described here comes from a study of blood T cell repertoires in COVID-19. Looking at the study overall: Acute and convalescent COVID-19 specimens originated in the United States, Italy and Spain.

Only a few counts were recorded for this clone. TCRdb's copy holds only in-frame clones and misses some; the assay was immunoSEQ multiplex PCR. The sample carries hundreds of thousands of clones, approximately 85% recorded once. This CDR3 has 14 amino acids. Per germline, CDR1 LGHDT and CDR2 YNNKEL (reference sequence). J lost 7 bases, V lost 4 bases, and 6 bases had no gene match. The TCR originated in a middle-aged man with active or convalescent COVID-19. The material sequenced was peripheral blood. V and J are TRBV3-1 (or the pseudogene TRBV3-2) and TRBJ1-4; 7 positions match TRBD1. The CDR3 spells CASSLGGIGEKLFF. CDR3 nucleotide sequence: TGTGCCAGCAGCCTAGGGGGCATCGGTGAAAAACTGTTTTTT.